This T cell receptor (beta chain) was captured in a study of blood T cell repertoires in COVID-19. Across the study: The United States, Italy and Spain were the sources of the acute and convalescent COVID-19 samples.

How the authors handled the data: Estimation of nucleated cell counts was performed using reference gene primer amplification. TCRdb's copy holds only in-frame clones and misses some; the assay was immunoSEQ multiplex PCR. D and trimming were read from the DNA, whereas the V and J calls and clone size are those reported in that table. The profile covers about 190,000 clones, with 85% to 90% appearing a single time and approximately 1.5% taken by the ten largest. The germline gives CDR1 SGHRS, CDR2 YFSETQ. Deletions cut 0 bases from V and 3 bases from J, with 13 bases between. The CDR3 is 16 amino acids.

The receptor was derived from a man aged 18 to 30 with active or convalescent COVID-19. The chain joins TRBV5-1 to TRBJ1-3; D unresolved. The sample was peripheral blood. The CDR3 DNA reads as TGCGCCAGCAGCTTGGATCCGGGAGTGGATGGAAACACCATATATTTT. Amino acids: CASSLDPGVDGNTIYF.